Listed below are T cell receptor beta chains from one sample, sequenced in a study of T cells in Graves' hyperthyroidism and ophthalmopathy. TCRdb processed the multiplex PCR reads anew with MiXCR; each CDR3 protein has one entry. The data contain around 340,000 distinct CDR3 sequences, about 20% of them seen just once; the ten biggest clones take up approximately 49%. The sample was blood. These receptors originate from a woman aged 45 to 65 with Graves' hyperthyroidism. The conserved cysteine and the conserved F or W are not part of the CDR3 here. Rows may omit the clone size; those that give it use once, few, many or a size class.

clone_size,v_call,j_call,cdr3_aa
NA,TRBV28,TRBJ2-5,ASSGTGGPQETQY
many,TRBV28,TRBJ2-7,ASREGHSGYEQY
many,TRBV11-2,TRBJ2-3,ASSLTASGGAYTDTQY
many,TRBV7-9,TRBJ2-1,ASSLSGGAFYNEQF
NA,TRBV7-2,TRBJ2-3,ASSWGLAGGVDTQY
many,TRBV28,TRBJ2-6,ASSTGPHGANVLT
NA,TRBV27,TRBJ2-7,ASSYLPSVEQY
NA,TRBV6-2/TRBV6-3,TRBJ2-3,ASGGGIYTQY
many,TRBV27,TRBJ2-1,ASSLVQGGEQF
many,TRBV7-9,TRBJ2-5,ASSLLQGGETQY
NA,TRBV25-1,TRBJ2-3,ASSRTSGGDTQY
few,TRBV7-9,TRBJ1-2,ASSLSGTDNT
NA,TRBV6-2/TRBV6-3,TRBJ1-3,ASSYNGGLSGNTIY
many,TRBV11-2,TRBJ2-5,ASSLRDGGLAGRQTQY
NA,TRBV11-3,TRBJ2-7,ASSSGRTGLPY
many,TRBV6-5,TRBJ2-1,ASSYARTVGGNEQF
many,TRBV7-2,TRBJ2-7,ASSLGGGLYEQY
few,TRBV12-3/TRBV12-4,TRBJ1-5,ASRSGTQRDQPQH
NA,TRBV2,TRBJ2-3,ASRAGDITDTQY
many,TRBV6-1,TRBJ2-7,ASGESTGVDEQY
many,TRBV6-1,TRBJ1-2,ASSPLSQGTYGYT
NA,TRBV4-1,TRBJ1-2,ASSQSGGQGAYGYT
NA,TRBV15,TRBJ1-3,ATSREDGNTIY
many,TRBV18,TRBJ1-1,ASSPLSGQGTEAF
once,TRBV6-5,TRBJ2-5,ASSYAGLARSRRETQY
NA,TRBV6-1,TRBJ1-1,ASREPDRATEAF